This T cell receptor (beta chain) was identified during a study of shared clonotypes between healthy human individuals (dated by TCRdb to 2018 to 2021). The study in broad terms: Three men and a couple of women, aged 18 to 49 years, made up the cohort. For each donor, three plates each were used for CD4 naive and CD4 memory, two plates were used for CD8 naive, and one plate was used for CD8 memory. Blood TCR repertoires of five healthy adults were deeply sequenced to estimate repertoire size and the extent of clonotype sharing between individuals. To increase sequencing depth and limit assay-specific biases, different laboratories used diverse techniques to prepare libraries and sequence TCR repertoires. Between about 0.8 and 8.9 billion PBMCs per donor were obtained by leukapheresis. The paper as a whole reports these results and caveats: Naive subsets generally had larger estimated clonotype richness than memory subsets did. Clonotypes shared by all four sorted-subset donors showed higher generation probabilities than non-shared clonotypes. Incomplete sequencing was indicated by rarefaction of sorted-subset datasets, despite the large sequencing depth. Sharing across a few donors was observed for about 5% of naive CD4, about 3.2% of naive CD8, 2.3% of memory CD4, and over 0.3% of memory CD8 clonotypes. Sampling was limited to blood, and TCR repertoires in tissue likely differ from TCR repertoires in blood. Based on pairwise subsampling, the degree of clonotype sharing among donors was expected to be affected by sequencing depth. The small number of donors limited the genetic and exposure-history diversity represented.

The CDR3 goes from the cysteine to the phenylalanine over 15 residues. The DNA shown is the 45-base CDR3, in frame from base 1. Relative to germline, V is 4 bases shorter and J is 6 bases shorter, with 15 bases between their ends. CDR1 WSHSY and CDR2 SAAADI were looked up in the germline V gene. The donors were healthy, HIV-negative adults who had no recently reported acute infections or vaccinations. All donors were Caucasian adults living in Nashville, Tennessee, USA. CD4+ T cells were enriched by magnetic negative selection; naive cells were then positively selected on CD45RA, and the negative fraction formed the memory subset. Blood was collected by leukapheresis, and PBMCs were isolated by Ficoll-Histopaque density gradient centrifugation and then cryopreserved in liquid nitrogen vapor phase. Purity and quantity of every magnetically sorted T cell population were checked by analytical flow cytometry. From each sorted fraction, genomic DNA was isolated and quantified by UV absorbance on a Nanodrop 2000c.

Comments on this clone: Its antigen remains undetermined. The sample holds no much larger clone one base away, and base qualities are not on file.

Using the deep immunoSEQ assay, multiplex PCR amplified TCR CDR3 regions from genomic DNA. Extracted genomic DNA from each cell subset was spread evenly across all wells of several immunoSEQ 96-well plates, with each plate serving as a replicate. For sorted subsets, each replicate PCR was loaded with about 200 ng genomic DNA, equivalent to roughly 30,000 T cell genomes. Purified libraries were measured with a Qubit 3.0 fluorometer, size-checked on a Bioanalyzer 2100, and measured again with the KAPA Library Quantification kit. Every immunoSEQ 96-well plate was sequenced on a separate single-read 150-cycle Illumina NextSeq 550 flow cell. Per the original workflow: Because only junctional sequences without quality scores were contained in the immunoSEQ output, filtering matching that applied to full-length reads could not be performed. Sequences were annotated with PyIR, a Python wrapper for IgBLAST v1.9, using IMGT germline references to assign V/J genes and CDR3. Any read was removed if the V/J assignment was weak (E-value above 1e-6), the CDR3 was missing, or the read contained stop codons, out-of-frame junctions, or ambiguous translated residues. A V3J clonotype was defined by an identical inferred V gene, J gene, and CDR3 amino acid sequence. Percentage overlap between repertoires was calculated by dividing the number of shared unique clonotypes by the size of the smaller repertoire. Repertoire richness was assessed with RTK rarefaction, the Chao1 estimator, and Recon v2.1 estimates of unobserved clonotypes. Generation probabilities for all TCRbeta clonotypes obtained by the gDNA method from a handful of donors were computed using OLGA. In TCRdb, the immuneACCESS table is reduced to in-frame sequences with V and J assigned. These tables do not hold every clone; where another copy was compared, an unresolved V gene accounts for under half, and the others remain unexplained. From that table come the V and J calls and clone size; the DNA was used to work out D and trimming. The sample includes about 1 million clones, with about 77% observed a single time. Roughly 1.5% of the sample rests with the top ten.

This TCR came from a man aged 18-30 years in good health. Recombination linked TRBV10-2 to TRBJ2-2; a tentative D call is TRBD1 (6 bases match). Material for sequencing was memory CD4+ T cells sorted from blood. The meaning of the sample's cell subset or site label: CD45RA-negative fraction. The DNA is TGCGCCAGCAGTGGTAGCAGGGGCGGGTCCGGGGAGCTGTTTTTT. Translated, this gives CASSGSRGGSGELFF.